The present T cell receptor delta chain was sequenced within a study of γδ T cells in repeated Plasmodium falciparum infection (dated by TCRdb to the early 2020s). Looking at the study overall: Malian children exposed to intense seasonal malaria transmission were enrolled in the natural-infection arm and compared with Australian children matched for age and gender. Four controlled human malaria infections were administered to roughly 5 malaria-naive U.S. adults over roughly 590 days by bites from P. falciparum NF54-infected Anopheles stephensi mosquitoes. Samples from controlled-infection subjects were taken at baseline, just before selected infections, and 21 days after each infection. Malian gammadelta TCR repertoires were analysed cross-sectionally in periods with no transmission and longitudinally across episodes of acute febrile malaria. Using both natural infection in Mali and controlled human malaria infection, the study looked at the way repeated Plasmodium falciparum infection shapes the human gammadelta T cell repertoire. Overall results and qualifications from the work: Because the controlled-infection cohort was small, analysis of inter-individual variability in gammadelta T cell responses was limited. The Malian cohort came from a small rural village of predominantly one ethnic group, limiting generalizability. In Vdelta2-negative, largely Vdelta1+, gammadelta TCR repertoires, repeated controlled infections appeared to drive waves of new clonotype selection. A highly stable polyclonal repertoire over time and infection, with many inter-individual overlapping TCRgamma sequences, was shown by Vgamma9/Vdelta2+ TCR repertoires. Compared with Australian children, Malian children appeared to have Vdelta2-negative gammadelta TCR repertoires that were more clonally expanded, less diverse and less shared.

The germline V gene gives CDR1 as GEAIGNYY and CDR2 as EKD. The CDR3 measures 17 amino acids from cysteine to phenylalanine. Only CDR3 DNA remains: 51 bases, in frame from the first base. Library creation used multiplex PCR. The data were produced on an Illumina MiSeq. Each sorted gammadelta T cell sample was sequenced for both the TCR gamma (TRG) and TCR delta (TRD) chains. Concerning the study's data processing: The repertoire analyses used clonotype tree plots, the accumulated frequency of the top 20 clonotypes, and diversity index (DI) and D75 metrics. TCRdb called clones from the public reads with CATT, and repeated DNA sequences were later combined into one row. These V and J calls rely on TCRdb rather than the paper's analysis. Within this sample are tens of thousands of delta-chain clones, with more than 0.85% of them counted one time only. 9.6% of the sample rests with the top ten. For bulk TCR repertoire analysis, Vgamma9/Vdelta2+ and Vdelta2-negative gammadelta T cell populations were flow-sorted out of peripheral blood mononuclear cells.

This clone occurred many times. There is no known antigen for this receptor. A read error is the likely source, as a far larger clone sits one nucleotide away. The sample carries other DNA sequences with the same CDR3. The origin of this receptor is a pool of human donors (malaria-infected and uninfected, not separated). The rearranged segments are TRDV2 and TRDJ1; TRDD3 matches 10 bases in the middle. Sequencing was carried out using gamma-delta T cells from blood. The CDR3 reads CACDTVGGYADPDKLIF. DNA sequence: TGTGCCTGTGACACCGTAGGGGGATACGCGGATCCCGACAAACTCATCTTT.